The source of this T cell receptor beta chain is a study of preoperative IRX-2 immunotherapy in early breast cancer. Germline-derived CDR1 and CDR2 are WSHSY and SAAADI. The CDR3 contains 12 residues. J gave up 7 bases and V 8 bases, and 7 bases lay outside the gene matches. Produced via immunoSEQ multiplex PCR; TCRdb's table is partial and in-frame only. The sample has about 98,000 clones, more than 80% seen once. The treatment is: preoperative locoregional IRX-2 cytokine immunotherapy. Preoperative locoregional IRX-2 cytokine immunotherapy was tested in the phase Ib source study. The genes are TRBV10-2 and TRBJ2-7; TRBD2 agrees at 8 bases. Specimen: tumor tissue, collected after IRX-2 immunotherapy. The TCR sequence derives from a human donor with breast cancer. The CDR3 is CASSGGGWEQYF. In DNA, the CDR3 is TGCGCCAGCTCGGGGGGGGGCTGGGAGCAGTACTTC.